The 14 T cell receptor beta chains below were found in one sample sequenced in a study of control samples from healthy donors and cancer patients. Data came from immunoSEQ multiplex PCR; TCRdb stores just in-frame clones and leaves some out. The repertoire holds some 95,000 clones, with approximately 81% as singletons. The sequencing input was blood. Source of these receptors: a woman aged 25 to 39 in good health.

This clone was counted between two and nine times. The chain recombines TRBV3-1 (or the pseudogene TRBV3-2) with TRBJ1-2, with 8 positions matching TRBD1. CDR1 is LGHDT, CDR2 YNNKEL, per germline (reference sequence). J lost 4 bases, V lost 1 base, and 2 bases had no gene match. This CDR3 is 14 amino acids long. CDR3 bases: TGTGCCAGCAGCCAAGGACAGGGGAGCTATGGCTACACCTTC. Protein sequence: CASSQGQGSYGYTF.

The J gene is TRBJ1-5, the V gene TRBV3-1 (or the pseudogene TRBV3-2); no reliable D call. The germline CDR1 and CDR2 sequences are LGHDT and YNNKEL (reference sequence). The CDR3 consists of 16 residues. V dropped 0 bases and J dropped 0 bases, with 9 bases sitting between them. The CDR3 loop is CASSQEWVYSNQPQHF. The CDR3 DNA is TGTGCCAGCAGCCAAGAATGGGTTTATAGCAATCAGCCCCAGCATTTT.

This chain connects TRBV7-2 to TRBJ1-2, with 7 nucleotides matching TRBD1. Germline CDR1 is SGHTA and CDR2 is FQGNSA. The CDR3 totals 15 residues. Germline trimming cut 4 bases from V and 4 bases from J; bases unmatched to any gene: 9. CDR3 residues: CASSSERGHRYGYTF. CDR3 nucleotide sequence: TGTGCCAGCAGCTCGGAGAGGGGGCACCGCTATGGCTACACCTTC.

This clone appeared once. The chain carries TRBV3-1 (or the pseudogene TRBV3-2) and TRBJ1-5; weak D call: TRBD1 (5 bases). The germline V and J ends were trimmed by 9 bases and 6 bases, with 15 bases remaining between them. The germline gives CDR1 LGHDT, CDR2 YNNKEL (reference sequence). The CDR3 extends over 13 amino acids. CDR3 sequence reads: CASHGTFRQPQHF. CDR3 in DNA: TGTGCCAGTCATGGGACTTTCCGTCAGCCCCAGCATTTT.

This clone has a handful of counts. The rearrangement uses TRBV11-3 and TRBJ2-7; a possible D gene is TRBD2 (5 bases). The CDR3 has 18 residues. V lost 0 bases and J 3 bases, leaving 21 bases between the germline ends. Germline V gene sequence: CDR1 SGHNT, CDR2 YENEEA. The CDR3 DNA is TGTGCCAGCAGCTTAGAGGCTCCCCCGGGGATCCCCCACTACGAGCAGTACTTC. Translation gives CASSLEAPPGIPHYEQYF.

The rearrangement links TRBV3-1 (or the pseudogene TRBV3-2) to TRBJ2-2; TRBD1 or TRBD2 may be the D gene (5 bases each). This CDR3 is 13 amino acids long. Trimming removed 5 bases at V and 4 bases at J, with 8 bases between. Germline V gene lookup returns CDR1 LGHDT and CDR2 YNNKEL (reference sequence). This CDR3 reads CASSWGSTGELFF. The CDR3 DNA is TGTGCCAGCAGCTGGGGGTCCACCGGGGAGCTGTTTTTT.

V and J are TRBV10-3 and TRBJ2-7; 9 nucleotides line up with TRBD1. Germline CDR1 ENHRY, CDR2 SYGVKD. The CDR3 is 14 residues long. J gave up 2 bases and V 6 bases, and 5 bases lay outside the gene matches. Here the CDR3 DNA reads TGTGCCATCAGACTGGACAGGGGTCCCTACGAGCAGTACTTC. Its translation is CAIRLDRGPYEQYF.

The chain links TRBV6-1 to TRBJ1-5, with D possibly TRBD1 on 5 matching bases. With 1 base removed from V and 0 bases from J, the gap between germline ends came to 10 bases. In germline, CDR1 is MNHNS, CDR2 SASEGT. The CDR3 runs 16 residues. CDR3: CASSEGAGYSNQPQHF. CDR3 in DNA: TGTGCCAGCAGTGAAGGGGCAGGGTATAGCAATCAGCCCCAGCATTTT.

This clone came up a few times. The rearrangement joins TRBV29-1 to TRBJ1-1; D is unresolved. The V gene lost 6 bases and the J gene lost 6 bases, with 14 bases spanning the gap. Germline V CDR1 and CDR2: SQVTM, ANQGSEA. The length of the CDR3 is 12 residues. The CDR3 DNA sequence: TGCAGCGTCCAAAACGGGAGGGCTGAAGCTTTCTTT. This sequence encodes CSVQNGRAEAFF.

This chain joins TRBV9 and TRBJ2-2, with D tentatively TRBD1 or TRBD2 (5 bases each). This CDR3 has 16 residues. V shed 4 bases and J shed 0 bases, with 13 bases lying between them. Germline V gene lookup returns CDR1 SGDLS and CDR2 YYNGEE. The CDR3: CASSPGTFTNTGELFF. The CDR3 DNA follows: TGTGCCAGCAGCCCAGGGACGTTTACGAACACCGGGGAGCTGTTTTTT.

The chain uses TRBV5-8 and TRBJ1-6; D possibly corresponds to TRBD1 (6 bases). This CDR3 spans 14 amino acids. V was pared by 0 bases and J by 9 bases, with 10 bases between. Per germline, CDR1 SGHTS and CDR2 YDEGEE. DNA of the CDR3: TGTGCCAGCAGCTTGGCACAGGGATTTTCACCCCTCCACTTT. It codes for CASSLAQGFSPLHF.

J is TRBJ2-7 and V is TRBV5-1, with D possibly being TRBD1 (5 bases). Trimming removed 0 bases from V and 3 bases from J, with 16 bases in between. CDR1 SGHRS and CDR2 YFSETQ come from the germline V gene. This CDR3 is built from 16 residues. The CDR3 DNA follows: TGCGCCAGCAGCTTGGCCACGCAGGGCGCGAGCTACGAGCAGTACTTC. It codes for CASSLATQGASYEQYF.

This sequence joins TRBV18 and TRBJ1-1; 8 bases are a match to TRBD1. CDR1 is KGHSH, CDR2 LQKENI, per germline. With V trimmed by 7 bases and J by 0 bases, 7 bases remained unmatched. This CDR3 spans 15 amino acids. The CDR3 here is CASYQGASMNTEAFF. The CDR3 bases are TGTGCCAGCTATCAGGGGGCTTCCATGAACACTGAAGCTTTCTTT.

This clone was observed once. The rearrangement links TRBV7-2 to TRBJ2-3, with 8 nucleotides matching TRBD2. The CDR3 length is 15 residues. Unmatched junction bases numbered 5, after V lost 2 bases and J lost 4 bases. The germline gives CDR1 SGHTA, CDR2 FQGNSA. The CDR3 reads CASSLSGGKADTQYF. As DNA, the CDR3 is TGTGCCAGCAGCTTAAGCGGGGGTAAGGCAGATACGCAGTATTTT.